Many counts were recorded for the clone carrying this T cell receptor beta chain. Its specificity is unknown. The CDR3 runs 17 residues. J was trimmed by 0 bases and V by 0 bases; bases with no gene match: 5. CDR1 is LGHDT and CDR2 is YNNKEL in the germline V gene (reference sequence). Unique molecular identifiers were incorporated into the prepared TCRbeta library. TCRdb re-analysed the PCR reads in MiXCR, keeping a single row per CDR3 protein. Of over 450,000 distinct CDR3 sequences listed, roughly a tenth are singletons. The sample comes from a study of T-cell reconstitution after alpha-beta-depleted transplantation in children. Broader study findings: The origin of alpha-beta T cells about two months after transplant was reportedly several hundred expanded graft clones. Recipient T cells and thymic progenitors that survived gave rise to the high TCRbeta diversity observed at day 60 in some patients. From newly produced T cells came most of the T-cell counts and diversity one year after transplant.

This sequence originates from a child aged 2 to 10 with inherited bone marrow failure, due to receive a stem cell transplant. The chain combines TRBV3-1 with TRBJ2-3; 8 nucleotides line up with TRBD1. Source: PBMCs, taken before TCRalphabeta/CD19-depleted stem cell transplant. The CDR3 coding sequence is TGTGCCAGCAGCCAAGATGCCAGGGGGCCTAGCACAGATACGCAGTATTTT. Its protein product is CASSQDARGPSTDTQYF.